The rows below give T cell receptor beta chains drawn from one sample of a study of blood T cell repertoires in COVID-19. Profiling relied on immunoSEQ multiplex PCR, and the TCRdb table lists in-frame clones only, not all of them. The repertoire holds around 180,000 clones, with approximately 81% as singletons. The specimen was peripheral blood. All receptors come from a woman of 80 years or more with active or convalescent COVID-19. The CDR3 runs from the conserved cysteine through the conserved F or W. A D gene is named only where the DNA matches it firmly. Only part of the rows carry a size: once, few, many, or a class if the clone is expanded.

CDR3: CASTKLGGLAGNEQFF
V: TRBV28
size: .
D: TRBD2

CDR3: CASSDSWWQGEAFF
V: TRBV6-5
size: once
D: .

CDR3: CASSPDRGPYGYTF
V: TRBV6-5
size: .
D: .

CDR3: CASSLAGGKAEQFF
V: TRBV7-7
size: .
D: TRBD2

CDR3: CASSVGQGSNEKLFF
V: TRBV2
size: few
D: TRBD1

CDR3: CASSLVRTGGTEAFF
V: TRBV5-8
size: few
D: TRBD1

CDR3: CASTRGGDRGFRGYEQYF
V: TRBV2
size: few
D: TRBD1

CDR3: CASSYGRDTQYF
V: TRBV5-1
size: .
D: TRBD2

CDR3: CASSLGQGNEQFF
V: TRBV5-1
size: .
D: .

CDR3: CTSSQDYSSGLYYNEQFF
V: TRBV1
size: .
D: .

CDR3: CASSREWAYNEQFF
V: TRBV6-2/TRBV6-3
size: .
D: .

CDR3: CASSPGGNRNEKLFF
V: TRBV3-1/TRBV3-2
size: once
D: .

CDR3: CASSVTLAGGYNEQFF
V: TRBV9
size: .
D: TRBD2

CDR3: CASSVATGEDEQYF
V: TRBV9
size: .
D: .

CDR3: CASSRWTANTEAFF
V: TRBV19
size: .
D: .

CDR3: CASSQGPRGTDTQYF
V: TRBV14
size: .
D: .

CDR3: CASSRDRADEKLFF
V: TRBV4-1
size: .
D: TRBD1

CDR3: CASSFQGNNEQFF
V: TRBV5-1
size: .
D: .

CDR3: CASSQEQSTYNEQFF
V: TRBV4-1
size: .
D: .

CDR3: CASSSTGQGNQPQHF
V: TRBV28
size: .
D: TRBD1

CDR3: CASSPRAAGLGGYTF
V: TRBV28
size: .
D: .

CDR3: CARRDRAGEKLFF
V: TRBV2
size: few
D: TRBD1

CDR3: CASSRQTVTTNEKLFF
V: TRBV19
size: .
D: .

CDR3: CASSEASGPQFGELFF
V: TRBV6-1
size: .
D: .

CDR3: CASSIGQGPGEQYF
V: TRBV5-1
size: .
D: TRBD1

CDR3: CASSLPGLGNYGYTF
V: TRBV28
size: .
D: .

CDR3: CASSGQSYNEQFF
V: TRBV2
size: .
D: .

CDR3: CASSLGYQSYNEQFF
V: TRBV5-1
size: .
D: .

CDR3: CASSWGTGAYEQYF
V: TRBV7-9
size: .
D: TRBD1

CDR3: CASSITLRGTASLYGYTF
V: TRBV19
size: .
D: TRBD1

CDR3: CATSRDRWDLEAFF
V: TRBV15
size: .
D: TRBD1

CDR3: CASSEGTSGSSYNEQFF
V: TRBV9
size: once
D: TRBD2

CDR3: CASSPGTANEQFF
V: TRBV11-2
size: .
D: TRBD1